This T cell receptor (beta chain) was found in a study of blood T cells in healthy people across ages. Study-wide findings and caveats: The percentage of naive T cells correlated strongly with TCR beta diversity. As age increased, TCR beta diversity per million T cells fell in a roughly linear fashion.

Extractions gave at least 6 micrograms of total RNA per sample. A remark on this clonotype: The antigen is unknown.

Primers used in a second PCR of about 6 to 11 cycles were a sample-barcoded 5' primer and a J-beta primer mix. TCRdb reanalysed the 5' RACE reads using MiXCR and keeps one entry per CDR3 protein. The sample comprises roughly 800,000 distinct CDR3 sequences, about 62% of which are singletons, and about 20% rests with the top ten. The V end was cut by 2 bases, the J end by 5 bases, with 11 bases between. In germline, CDR1 is DFQATT, CDR2 SNEGSKA (reference sequence). The CDR3 covers 13 residues. The sequencing input was blood. The sequence came from a man aged 25 to 45 in good health. The chain recombines TRBV20-1 with TRBJ2-3; a weak D match, TRBD1 (5 bases). The CDR3 reads CSARWGGGDTQYF. CDR3 DNA sequence: TGCAGTGCTAGATGGGGCGGTGGAGATACGCAGTATTTT.